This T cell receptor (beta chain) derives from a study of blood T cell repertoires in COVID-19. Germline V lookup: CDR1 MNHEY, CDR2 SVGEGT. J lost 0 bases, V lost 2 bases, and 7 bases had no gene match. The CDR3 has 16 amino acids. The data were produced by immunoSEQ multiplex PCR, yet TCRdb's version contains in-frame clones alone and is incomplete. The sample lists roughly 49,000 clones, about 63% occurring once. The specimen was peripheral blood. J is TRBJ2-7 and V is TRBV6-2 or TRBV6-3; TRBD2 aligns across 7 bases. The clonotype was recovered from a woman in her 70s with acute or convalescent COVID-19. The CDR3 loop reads CASSYPTSRSSYEQYF. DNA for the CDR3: TGTGCCAGCAGTTACCCGACTAGCAGGAGCTCCTACGAGCAGTACTTC.